The sequence of this T cell receptor (beta chain) was determined in a study of TIL therapy for anti-PD-1-resistant metastatic lung cancer. About the study: A handful of tumors were EGFR-mutant and two were ALK-rearranged. Tumors carried a median roughly 1.6 non-synonymous mutations per megabase. Regarding the study as a whole: Patients were highly selected, enriched for treatment-naive, never-smoker and oncogene-addicted cases.

The time point is: pre-treatment sample, taken before nivolumab and TIL therapy. Tumor tissue came from excised metastases, mostly pleural nodules or supraclavicular lymph nodes. Adults with stage 4 NSCLC were enrolled in a phase I trial. As concerns this clone: Its antigen is unknown.

In germline, CDR1 is LNHDA, CDR2 SQIVND (reference sequence). With 7 bases removed from V and 7 bases from J, the gap between germline ends came to 16 bases. This CDR3 region has 14 residues. Sequencing used immunoSEQ v3. Measured with immunoSEQ multiplex PCR; TCRdb has only the in-frame clones, and not every one. There are about 100,000 clones in the sample; about three fifths occur only once, and 11% lies in the top ten. V gene TRBV19 combines with J gene TRBJ1-4; no firm D call. The clonotype originates from a person between 30 and 79 years old with non-small cell lung cancer. Here the sequenced sample was tumor tissue, taken at baseline. CDR3 sequence (DNA): TGTGCCAGTACCCAAAAAGGACTAATTGAAAAACTGTTTTTT. Its protein is CASTQKGLIEKLFF.